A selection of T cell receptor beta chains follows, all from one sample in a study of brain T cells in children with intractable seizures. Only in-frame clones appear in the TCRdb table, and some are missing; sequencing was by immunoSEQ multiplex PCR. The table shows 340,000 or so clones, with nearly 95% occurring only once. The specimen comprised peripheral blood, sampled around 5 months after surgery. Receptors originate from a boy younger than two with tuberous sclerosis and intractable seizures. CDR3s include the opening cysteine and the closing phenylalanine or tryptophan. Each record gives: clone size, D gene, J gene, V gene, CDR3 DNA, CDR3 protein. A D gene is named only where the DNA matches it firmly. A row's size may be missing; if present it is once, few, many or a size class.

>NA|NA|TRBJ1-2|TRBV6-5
TGTGCCAGCAGTTACTCCGGAGGGGGTTTTGAGGGCTACACCTTC
CASSYSGGGFEGYTF
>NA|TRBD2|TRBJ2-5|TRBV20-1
TGCAGTGCTAGTTTCGGGGGGGCGGAACAAGAGACCCAGTACTTC
CSASFGGAEQETQYF
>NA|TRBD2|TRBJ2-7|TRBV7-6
TGTGCCAGCAGACCTAGCGGGGGGGCCGGGCAGTACTTC
CASRPSGGAGQYF
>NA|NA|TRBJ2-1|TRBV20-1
TGCAGTGCTACTAGAAGTGAGCAGTTCTTC
CSATRSEQFF
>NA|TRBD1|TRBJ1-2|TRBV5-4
TGTGCCAGCAGCCCCGGACAGGGTGGTGGCTACACCTTC
CASSPGQGGGYTF
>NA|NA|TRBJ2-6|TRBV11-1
TGTGCCAGCAGCGAATCCGGAGGGCAGGGGGCCAACGTCCTGACTTTC
CASSESGGQGANVLTF
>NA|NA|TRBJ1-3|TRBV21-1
TGTGCCAGCAGCAATTGGGGTGGTTGGGCTGGAAACACCATATATTTT
CASSNWGGWAGNTIYF
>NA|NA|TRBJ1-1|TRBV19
TGTGCCAGTAGCCTACAGGGACTCAGGACTGAAGCTTTCTTT
CASSLQGLRTEAFF
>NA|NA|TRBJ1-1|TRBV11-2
TGTGCCAGCAGCTTAGAACGTTCCAGTCTGAACACTGAAGCTTTCTTT
CASSLERSSLNTEAFF
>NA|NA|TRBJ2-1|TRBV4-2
TGTGCCAGCAGCCAAGAATCTTCCTTTAACAATGAGCAGTTCTTC
CASSQESSFNNEQFF
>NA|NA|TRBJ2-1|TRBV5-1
TGCGCCAGCAGCTTGGACGGCGGCTCCTACAATGAGCAGTTCTTC
CASSLDGGSYNEQFF
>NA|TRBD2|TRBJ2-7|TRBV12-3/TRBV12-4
TGTGCCAGCAGTCGGACTAGGGGCTCCGAGCAGTACTTC
CASSRTRGSEQYF
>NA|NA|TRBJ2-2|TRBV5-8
TGTGCCAGCAGCAAGGGAGTTTACACCGGGGAGCTGTTTTTT
CASSKGVYTGELFF
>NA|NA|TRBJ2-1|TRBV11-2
TGTGCCAGCAGCTCACCGCGTATTTTCGAGTTGGGGTACAATGAGCAGTTCTTC
CASSSPRIFELGYNEQFF
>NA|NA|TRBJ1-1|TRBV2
TGTGCCAGCAGTGAAAGGCGGACAATGAACACTGAAGCTTTCTTT
CASSERRTMNTEAFF
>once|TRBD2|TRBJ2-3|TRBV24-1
TGTGCCACCAGTGATTGGACTAGCGGGGGACCCACAGATACGCAGTATTTT
CATSDWTSGGPTDTQYF
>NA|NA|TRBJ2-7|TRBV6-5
TGTGCCAGCTCTCCCCCCGGGGCGTCGGGCGAGCAGTACTTC
CASSPPGASGEQYF
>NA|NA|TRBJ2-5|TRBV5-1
TGCGCCAGCAGCTTGGTGAGGGTTTCACCTCAAGAGACCCAGTACTTC
CASSLVRVSPQETQYF
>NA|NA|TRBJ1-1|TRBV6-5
TGTGCCAGCAGCCCCATGGGGGGTCATGAAGCTTTCTTT
CASSPMGGHEAFF
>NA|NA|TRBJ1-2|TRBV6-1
TGTGCCAGCAGTGAAGGGAATGGCTACACCTTC
CASSEGNGYTF
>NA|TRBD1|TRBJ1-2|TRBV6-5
TGTGCCAGCAGTTCCACTGACAGGGGCTATGGCTACACCTTC
CASSSTDRGYGYTF
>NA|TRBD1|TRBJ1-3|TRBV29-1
TGCAGCGTTTTAGGAAACAGGGGGCCTGGAAACACCATATATTTT
CSVLGNRGPGNTIYF
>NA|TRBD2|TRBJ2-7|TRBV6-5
TGTGCCAGCAGTAGACTAGCGGTCTCCTACGAGCAGTACTTC
CASSRLAVSYEQYF
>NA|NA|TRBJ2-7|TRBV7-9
TGTGCCAGCAGGGGGGTCGAGCAGTACTTC
CASRGVEQYF
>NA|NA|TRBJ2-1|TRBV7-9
TGTGCCAGCAGCTTAGCGCAGAGGGGGTCCTACAATGAGCAGTTCTTC
CASSLAQRGSYNEQFF
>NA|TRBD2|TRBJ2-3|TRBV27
TGTGCCAGCAGTTCTCTAGCGGGAGGGCGGGTGGATACGCAGTATTTT
CASSSLAGGRVDTQYF
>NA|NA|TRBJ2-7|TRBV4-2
TGTGCCAGCAGCCAAGAGATCGGGGGGCGCGAGCAGTACTTC
CASSQEIGGREQYF
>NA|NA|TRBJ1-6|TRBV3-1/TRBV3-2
TGTGCCAGCAGCCAAGCTGGACTATCCTATAATTCACCCCTCCACTTT
CASSQAGLSYNSPLHF
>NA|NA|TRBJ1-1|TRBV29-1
TGCAGCGTTGATGAGGGAGGGACTGAAGCTTTCTTT
CSVDEGGTEAFF